The 32 T cell receptor beta chains given below trace back to one sample, sequenced in a study of glioma-infiltrating T cells after dendritic cell vaccination. Repertoires were generated with immunoSEQ multiplex PCR, while TCRdb's copy carries only in-frame clones and drops some. The sample records roughly 100,000 clones, roughly 81% being singletons. Specimen: blood, collected before dendritic cell vaccination. These receptors came from a human donor with glioblastoma.

The chain couples TRBV7-2 to TRBJ2-7; possible D gene TRBD2, 6 bases. Germline V gene lookup returns CDR1 SGHTA and CDR2 FQGNSA. The CDR3 has 14 residues. V gave up 2 bases and J gave up 3 bases, with 11 bases separating them. This chain's CDR3 is CASSLLLASYEQYF. CDR3 nucleotide sequence: TGTGCCAGCAGCTTACTACTAGCCAGCTACGAGCAGTACTTC.

The J gene is TRBJ1-6, the V gene TRBV12-5, with D possibly matching TRBD1 (5 bases). The CDR3 is made up of 15 amino acids. Germline V gene lookup returns CDR1 LGHNT and CDR2 FRNRAP. Trimming cost V 4 bases and J 7 bases, with 14 bases left between them. In DNA, the CDR3 is TGTGCTAGTGGTTGGAGGGGAAGGAAGAATTCACCCCTCCACTTT. This gives the protein CASGWRGRKNSPLHF.

This clone was counted only a few times. V is TRBV6-6 and J is TRBJ1-2; D may be TRBD1 (5 bases). Germline V CDR1 and CDR2: MNHNY, SVGAGI (reference sequence). The CDR3 is 15 amino acids. The V gene lost 2 bases and the J gene lost 4 bases, with 14 bases spanning the gap. This chain's CDR3 is CASSYDPGGTYGYTF. The DNA for the CDR3 is TGTGCCAGCAGTTACGATCCGGGGGGAACCTATGGCTACACCTTC.

The rearrangement joins TRBV2 to TRBJ1-2; 10 nucleotides align to TRBD1. Germline CDR1 SNHLY, CDR2 FYNNEI. CDR3 length equals 15 residues. V lost 1 base and J lost 8; bases outside the gene matches: 7. The CDR3 is CASSEGRQGARGYTF. The CDR3 bases are TGTGCCAGCAGTGAAGGCCGACAGGGGGCGCGGGGCTACACCTTC.

This clone has only one observation. V gene TRBV7-6 combines with J gene TRBJ2-5; a possible D gene is TRBD1 (6 bases). Germline V gives CDR1 SGHVS, CDR2 FNYEAQ. V dropped 7 bases and J dropped 2 bases, with 14 bases sitting between them. There are 14 residues in the CDR3. CDR3 residues: CASTLGRGQETQYF. CDR3 bases: TGTGCCAGCACCCTTGGCAGGGGTCAAGAGACCCAGTACTTC. Variable domain in full (rest from reference TRBV7-6 and TRBJ2-5): GAGVSQSPRYKVTKRGQDVALRCDPISGHVSLYWYRQALGQGPEFLTYFNYEAQQDKSGLPNDRFSAERPEGSISTLTIQRTEQRDSAMYRCASTLGRGQETQYFGPGTRLLVL.

The rearrangement uses TRBV5-1 and TRBJ2-1; D uncertain. CDR1 and CDR2 (germline): SGHRS, YFSETQ. V lost 4 bases and J lost 6, with 11 bases in between. CDR3 length equals 13 residues. The CDR3 sequence is CASSPFLANEQFF. Here the CDR3 DNA reads TGCGCCAGCAGCCCCTTCTTAGCCAATGAGCAGTTCTTC.

CDR3 sequence reads: CASRQGGAANYGYTF. The CDR3 coding sequence is TGTGCCAGCAGGCAGGGAGGGGCGGCTAACTATGGCTACACCTTC. The V gene is TRBV5-4, the J gene TRBJ1-2; D is possibly TRBD1 (5 bases). V lost 5 bases to trimming and J lost 0 bases, with 14 bases between them. The germline gives CDR1 SGHNT, CDR2 YYREEE (reference sequence). The CDR3 has 15 residues.

In this sample, this clone turned up a few times. The rearrangement joins TRBV19 to TRBJ1-1, with D unresolved. The V gene's germline CDR1 is LNHDA and CDR2 SQIVND (reference sequence). This CDR3 is built from 13 residues. Trimming pared 5 bases from V and 2 bases from J, leaving 9 bases between. The CDR3 DNA sequence: TGTGCCAGTAGTGAACAGATCAACACTGAAGCTTTCTTT. Protein product: CASSEQINTEAFF.

This clone was picked up a small number of times. Other nucleotide sequences in the sample specify the same CDR3. The genes are TRBV30 and TRBJ1-1, with D possibly being TRBD1 (5 bases). The CDR3 loop spans 13 amino acids. V lost 1 base, J lost 1 base, and 7 bases lay in between. Germline V CDR1 and CDR2: GTSNPN, SVGIG (reference sequence). The CDR3 spells CAWSGGENTEAFF. DNA of the CDR3: TGTGCCTGGAGTGGGGGCGAGAACACTGAAGCTTTCTTT.

V gene TRBV14 combines with J gene TRBJ1-1, with a weak D call TRBD1 (5 bases). Trimming removed 6 bases at V and 5 bases at J, with 13 bases between. Germline CDR1 is SGHDN and CDR2 is FVKESK. This CDR3 has 13 amino acids. The CDR3 loop is CASRAQGETEAFF. The CDR3 DNA is TGTGCCAGCAGAGCTCAGGGTGAGACTGAAGCTTTCTTT.

The gene calls are TRBV25-1 and TRBJ1-4; 9 nucleotides align to TRBD1. CDR3 length: 15 amino acids. V was pared by 3 bases and J by 7 bases, with 6 bases of the junction left unmatched. CDR1 and CDR2 (germline): MGHDK, SYGVNS. The CDR3 sequence: CASSEGTGSFEKLFF. CDR3 bases: TGTGCCAGCAGTGAGGGGACAGGGAGTTTTGAAAAACTGTTTTTT.

The CDR3 loop reads CASSTGLAGTGELFF. The CDR3 DNA reads as TGTGCCAGTAGTACTGGACTAGCGGGGACCGGGGAGCTGTTTTTT. The chain recombines TRBV19 with TRBJ2-2; 12 bases are shared with TRBD2. Unmatched junction bases numbered 2, after V lost 4 bases and J lost 5 bases. The CDR3 is 15 residues long. Germline CDR1 reads LNHDA; CDR2 reads SQIVND (reference sequence).

This clone was counted once. This chain links TRBV6-5 with TRBJ2-5; D remains unclear. CDR1 MNHEY and CDR2 SVGAGI come from the germline V gene. The CDR3 totals 13 residues. V shed 6 bases and J shed 5 bases, with 13 bases lying between them. The CDR3 region is CASSPFVRETQYF. The CDR3 nucleotides read TGTGCCAGCAGCCCCTTCGTCCGGGAGACCCAGTACTTC.

The chain couples TRBV18 to TRBJ1-3; TRBD1 matches 10 bases. J lost 7 bases, V lost 5 bases, and 8 bases had no gene match. This CDR3 contains 15 residues. Per the germline V gene, CDR1 is KGHSH and CDR2 is LQKENI. As DNA, the CDR3 is TGTGCCAGCTCAGTAACCGGGACAGGGGTCAACACCATATATTTT. Encoded protein: CASSVTGTGVNTIYF. Drawing the rest from reference TRBV18 and TRBJ1-3, the complete variable domain is NAGVMQNPRHLVRRRGQEARLRCSPMKGHSHVYWYRQLPEEGLKFMVYLQKENIIDESGMPKERFSAEFPKEGPSILRIQQVVRGDSAAYFCASSVTGTGVNTIYFGEGSWLTVV.

This clone came up once. The V and J genes are TRBV7-9 and TRBJ1-2; a weak D match, TRBD1 (6 bases). The CDR3 loop spans 14 amino acids. V lost 2 bases and J 4 bases, leaving 11 bases between the germline ends. Germline V lookup: CDR1 SEHNR, CDR2 FQNEAQ (reference sequence). The CDR3 coding sequence is TGTGCCAGCAGCTTAAGCAGGGGTGGCTATGGCTACACCTTC. This codes for CASSLSRGGYGYTF. The full variable domain, with the rest looked up from reference TRBV7-9 and TRBJ1-2, is DTGVSQNPRHKITKRGQNVTFRCDPISEHNRLYWYRQTLGQGPEFLTYFQNEAQLEKSRLLSDRFSAERPKGSFSTLEIQRTEQGDSAMYLCASSLSRGGYGYTFGSGTRLTVV.

This chain uses TRBV10-3 with TRBJ2-5, with TRBD2 matching over 8 bases. Judging by the DNA end, TRBJ2-7 fits better; the J call may be wrong. This CDR3 region has 14 residues. Per germline, CDR1 ENHRY and CDR2 SYGVKD. The CDR3 coding sequence is TGTGCCATCAGTGAGGCGGGGGGCTCCTACGAGCAGTACTTC. Translating gives CAISEAGGSYEQYF.

V usage is TRBV4-1 and J usage is TRBJ2-1; the D gene is possibly TRBD1 (7 bases). Germline values: CDR1 MGHRA, CDR2 YSYEKL. This CDR3 is 14 amino acids long. V gave up 4 bases and J gave up 3 bases, with 10 bases separating them. The CDR3 sequence is CASSRGTDYNEQFF. Here the CDR3 DNA reads TGCGCCAGCAGCCGCGGGACAGACTACAATGAGCAGTTCTTC.

This chain connects TRBV5-5 to TRBJ2-1, with D possibly matching TRBD2 (5 bases). Trimming removed 4 bases at V and 7 bases at J, with 15 bases between. The CDR3 loop spans 14 amino acids. Germline V lookup: CDR1 SGHKS, CDR2 YYEKEE (reference sequence). The CDR3 protein is CASSPTDGENEQFF. The DNA of the CDR3 is TGTGCCAGCAGCCCGACGGACGGGGAGAATGAGCAGTTCTTC.

The chain recombines TRBV4-3 with TRBJ2-5, with D possibly TRBD1 on 5 matching bases. Germline assignment: CDR1 LGHNA and CDR2 YSLEER. V shed 2 bases and J shed 4 bases, with 5 bases lying between them. The CDR3 length is 12 residues. As DNA, the CDR3 is TGCGCCAGCAGCCAAAGGGGAGAGACCCAGTACTTC. As protein: CASSQRGETQYF.

This clone showed up just once. The chain couples TRBV6-5 to TRBJ2-7; 7 positions match TRBD2. Germline V gene sequence: CDR1 MNHEY, CDR2 SVGAGI. The CDR3 has 15 amino acids. V shed 7 bases, J shed 2 bases, and the junction held 11 bases outside the gene matches. This CDR3 is CASTPSAGEPYEQYF. DNA of the CDR3: TGTGCCAGCACCCCGTCGGCGGGGGAGCCCTACGAGCAGTACTTC.

The rearrangement links TRBV5-1 to TRBJ1-6; D is unclear. Between the trimmed V and J ends, which lost 0 bases and 10 bases, there was a span of 23 bases. There are 18 residues in the CDR3. The germline V gene encodes CDR1 SGHRS and CDR2 YFSETQ. For the CDR3, the DNA is TGCGCCAGCAGCTTGGCCTCGACTCGAGGCCTACTTGGGTCACCCCTCCACTTT. This translates into CASSLASTRGLLGSPLHF.

Here the CDR3 DNA reads TGTGCCAGTAGTATACAAGGGGGCCCCTACAATGAGCAGTTCTTC. Protein sequence: CASSIQGGPYNEQFF. The rearrangement uses TRBV19 and TRBJ2-1; 7 bases line up with TRBD1. The CDR3 has 15 amino acids. The germline V gene has CDR1 LNHDA and CDR2 SQIVND (reference sequence). V trimming: 2 bases; J trimming: 2 bases; junction bases outside the gene matches: 3.

The chain carries TRBV4-1 and TRBJ2-1; 13 bases align to TRBD2. The CDR3 spans 17 residues. Trimming removed 4 bases from V and 6 bases from J; junction bases left unmatched: 9. Germline V gene sequence: CDR1 MGHRA, CDR2 YSYEKL. CDR3 DNA sequence: TGCGCCAGCAGCCCGAGACTAGCGGGGGGCCTAGGCAATGAGCAGTTCTTC. This encodes CASSPRLAGGLGNEQFF.

The chain uses TRBV20-1 and TRBJ2-7; D is unresolved. This CDR3 is built from 11 residues. CDR1 and CDR2 (germline): DFQATT, SNEGSKA (reference sequence). V lost 5 bases to trimming and J lost 0 bases, with 5 bases between them. The CDR3 DNA reads TGCAGTGCTTCTAGCTCCTACGAGCAGTACTTC. Translation gives CSASSSYEQYF.

This clone was observed a handful of times. This same CDR3 is encoded by further DNA sequences in the sample. V and J are TRBV19 and TRBJ2-7; D gene uncertain. Germline CDR1 is LNHDA and CDR2 is SQIVND (reference sequence). The CDR3 length is 13 residues. The ends were cut back, 5 bases at V and 1 base at J, with 9 bases in the middle. This chain's CDR3 is CASSFQASYEQYF. Written as DNA, the CDR3 is TGTGCCAGTAGTTTCCAGGCGTCCTACGAGCAGTACTTC.

V is TRBV9 and J is TRBJ2-5; 7 positions agree with TRBD1. V was pared by 4 bases and J by 0 bases, with 3 bases of the junction left unmatched. The CDR3 length is 14 residues. From germline, CDR1 is SGDLS and CDR2 YYNGEE. CDR3 amino acids: CASSTTGNQETQYF. CDR3 bases: TGTGCCAGCAGCACGACAGGGAACCAAGAGACCCAGTACTTC. The full variable domain, with the rest looked up from reference TRBV9 and TRBJ2-5, is DSGVTQTPKHLITATGQRVTLRCSPRSGDLSVYWYQQSLDQGLQFLIQYYNGEERAKGNILERFSAQQFPDLHSELNLSSLELGDSALYFCASSTTGNQETQYFGPGTRLLVL.

This clone has only one observation. This sample also contains other DNA sequences that code for the same CDR3. The chain joins TRBV6-1 to TRBJ1-3; perhaps TRBD1 as D (6 bases). CDR3 length: 17 amino acids. V dropped 2 bases and J dropped 0 bases, with 14 bases sitting between them. Germline V CDR1 and CDR2: MNHNS, SASEGT. As DNA, the CDR3 is TGTGCCAGCAGTGAACGGAGGGGGGGTTCCTCTGGAAACACCATATATTTT. It codes for CASSERRGGSSGNTIYF.

V is TRBV27 and J is TRBJ2-5, with 8 bases aligning to TRBD1. CDR1 is MNHEY, CDR2 SMNVEV, per germline (reference sequence). The CDR3 runs to 15 residues. V lost 2 bases, J lost 2 bases, and 4 bases stayed unmatched. CDR3 sequence reads: CASSLGQGGQETQYF. CDR3 nucleotide sequence: TGTGCCAGCAGTTTAGGACAGGGCGGGCAAGAGACCCAGTACTTC.

The chain links TRBV4-1 to TRBJ1-5; TRBD1 matches at 7 bases. Losses at the gene ends were 2 bases for V and 5 bases for J; bases not matched to a gene: 6. The length of the CDR3 is 15 residues. CDR1 and CDR2 from the germline V gene are MGHRA and YSYEKL. The CDR3, as DNA: TGCGCCAGCAGCCAACCCAGACAGGGTCATCAGCCCCAGCATTTT. As protein: CASSQPRQGHQPQHF.

The genes are TRBV6-5 and TRBJ2-5, with D possibly TRBD2 on 6 matching bases. V was cut by 5 bases and J by 4 bases, with 11 bases left in between. The CDR3 is 13 amino acids. Per germline, CDR1 MNHEY and CDR2 SVGAGI. The CDR3 is CASSNLGGETQYF. CDR3 coding DNA: TGTGCCAGCAGTAATCTCGGGGGAGAGACCCAGTACTTC.

This rearrangement joins TRBV5-1 to TRBJ2-2, with D possibly being TRBD2 (6 bases). This CDR3 comprises 15 residues. CDR1 and CDR2 from the germline V gene are SGHRS and YFSETQ. Deletions cut 0 bases from V and 3 bases from J, with 9 bases between. CDR3 loop: CASSLVGGDTGELFF. CDR3 coding DNA: TGCGCCAGCAGCTTGGTTGGAGGGGACACCGGGGAGCTGTTTTTT.

The V call is TRBV30, the J call TRBJ1-3, with 8 bases lining up with TRBD1. V was clipped by 4 bases and J by 0 bases; unmatched bases: 2. The CDR3 extends over 14 amino acids. Germline values: CDR1 GTSNPN, CDR2 SVGIG (reference sequence). Here the CDR3 reads CAWKGQGSGNTIYF. The CDR3 DNA reads TGTGCCTGGAAAGGACAGGGCTCTGGAAACACCATATATTTT.